These T cell receptor beta chains were read from a single sample in a study of early T cells in non-severe SARS-CoV-2 infection. TCRdb itself ran the 5' RACE reads through MiXCR, one entry per CDR3 protein. The sample consists of 20,000 to 30,000 distinct CDR3 sequences, around 4.2% of them appearing once. Specimen: whole blood. These receptors came from an adult who was a healthcare worker with PCR-confirmed SARS-CoV-2 infection or an uninfected control (not recorded which). The CDR3 runs from the conserved cysteine through the conserved F or W. D genes are given only for firm matches. Clone size is shown for a subset of rows, as once, few, many or a class of expanded clone.

v_gene	j_gene	abundance	d_gene	CDR3aa	CDR3nt
TRBV7-8	TRBJ2-1	many	TRBD2	CASSSSTSGSRNEQFF	TGTGCCAGCAGCTCTTCGACTAGCGGGAGTAGGAATGAGCAGTTCTTC
TRBV28	TRBJ1-1	many	-	CASSLGPEGYTEAFF	TGTGCCAGCAGTTTGGGCCCGGAGGGATACACTGAAGCTTTCTTT
TRBV3-1	TRBJ2-7	many	-	CASSQGRREQYF	TGTGCCAGCAGCCAAGGTAGGCGCGAGCAGTACTTC
TRBV29-1	TRBJ2-2	many	TRBD2	CSVVGLAGANTGELFF	TGCAGCGTTGTTGGGCTAGCGGGCGCGAACACCGGGGAGCTGTTTTTT
TRBV29-1	TRBJ2-3	many	-	CSVEDKRRQYF	TGCAGCGTTGAAGATAAGAGGAGGCAGTATTTT
TRBV5-1	TRBJ2-3	many	TRBD2	CASSLEGGSDTQYF	TGCGCCAGCAGCTTGGAGGGCGGGAGCGATACGCAGTATTTT
TRBV28	TRBJ2-7	many	TRBD2	CASRTTSGRAYEQYF	TGTGCCAGCAGGACGACTAGCGGGAGGGCCTACGAGCAGTACTTC
TRBV11-1	TRBJ2-3	-	TRBD2	CASSLGSSGITDTQYF	TGTGCCAGCAGCTTGGGTTCTAGCGGAATCACAGATACGCAGTATTTT
TRBV4-2	TRBJ2-1	many	TRBD2	CASRGGLAGGDEQFF	TGTGCCAGCAGGGGCGGACTAGCGGGAGGAGATGAGCAGTTCTTC
TRBV21-1	TRBJ2-5	-	-	CASCLRETQYF	TGTGCCAGCTGTCTCCGGGAGACCCAGTACTTC
TRBV2	TRBJ2-3	many	-	CASGRTLSTDTQYF	TGTGCCAGCGGCAGGACACTAAGCACAGATACGCAGTATTTT
TRBV20-1	TRBJ2-7	many	-	CSGAALYEQYF	TGCAGTGGCGCAGCCCTCTACGAGCAGTACTTC
TRBV29-1	TRBJ2-3	many	TRBD2	CSVEGTSGGLGDTQYF	TGCAGCGTTGAGGGGACTAGCGGGGGACTCGGGGATACGCAGTATTTT
TRBV21-1	TRBJ2-5	-	-	CASSTDREETQYF	TGTGCCAGCAGCACGGACAGAGAAGAGACCCAGTACTTC
TRBV3-1	TRBJ2-2	many	-	CASSQDGGSGDTGELFF	TGTGCCAGCAGCCAAGATGGAGGGAGCGGTGACACCGGGGAGCTGTTTTTT
TRBV3-1	TRBJ2-1	many	-	CASTRKGESSYNEQFF	TGTGCCAGCACCCGGAAAGGGGAGAGCTCCTACAATGAGCAGTTCTTC
TRBV28	TRBJ2-3	few	TRBD2	CASSLSTGGDVDTQYF	TGTGCCAGCAGTTTATCAACGGGAGGGGATGTCGATACGCAGTATTTT
TRBV29-1	TRBJ2-3	many	TRBD2	CSVGTSGRAADTQYF	TGCAGCGTTGGGACTAGCGGGAGGGCCGCGGATACGCAGTATTTT